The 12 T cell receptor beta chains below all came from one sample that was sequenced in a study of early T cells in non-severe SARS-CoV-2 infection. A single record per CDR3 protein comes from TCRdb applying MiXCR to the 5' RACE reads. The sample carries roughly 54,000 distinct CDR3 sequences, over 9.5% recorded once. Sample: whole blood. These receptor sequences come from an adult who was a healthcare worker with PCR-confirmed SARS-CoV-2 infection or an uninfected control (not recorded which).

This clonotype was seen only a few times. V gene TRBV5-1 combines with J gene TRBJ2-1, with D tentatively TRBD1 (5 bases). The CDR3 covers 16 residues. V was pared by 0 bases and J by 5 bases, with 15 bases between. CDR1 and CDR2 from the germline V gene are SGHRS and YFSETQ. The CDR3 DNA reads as TGCGCCAGCAGCTTGGGATGGACCTCAGGGAACAATGAGCAGTTCTTC. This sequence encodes CASSLGWTSGNNEQFF.

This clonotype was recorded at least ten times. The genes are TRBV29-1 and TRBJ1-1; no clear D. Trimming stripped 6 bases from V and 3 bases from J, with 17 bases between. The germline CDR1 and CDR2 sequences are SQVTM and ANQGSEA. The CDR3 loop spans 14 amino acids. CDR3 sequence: CSVGATLGYTEAFF. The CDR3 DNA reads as TGCAGCGTCGGCGCTACTCTCGGGTACACTGAAGCTTTCTTT. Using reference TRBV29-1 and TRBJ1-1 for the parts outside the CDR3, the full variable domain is SAVISQKPSRDICQRGTSLTIQCQVDSQVTMMFWYRQQPGQSLTLIATANQGSEATYESGFVIDKFPISRPNLTFSTLTVSNMSPEDSSIYLCSVGATLGYTEAFFGQGTRLTVV.

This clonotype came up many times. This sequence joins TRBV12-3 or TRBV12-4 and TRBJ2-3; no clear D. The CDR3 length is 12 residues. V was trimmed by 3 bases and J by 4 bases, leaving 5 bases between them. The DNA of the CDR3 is TGTGCCAGCAGTTTTAACCCAGATACGCAGTATTTT. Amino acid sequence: CASSFNPDTQYF.

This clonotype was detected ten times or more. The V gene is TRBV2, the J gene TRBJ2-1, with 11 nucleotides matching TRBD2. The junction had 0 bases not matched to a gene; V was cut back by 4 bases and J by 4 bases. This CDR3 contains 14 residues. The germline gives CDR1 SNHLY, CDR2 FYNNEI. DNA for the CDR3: TGTGCCAGCAGTGGACTAGCGGGATACAATGAGCAGTTCTTC. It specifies CASSGLAGYNEQFF.

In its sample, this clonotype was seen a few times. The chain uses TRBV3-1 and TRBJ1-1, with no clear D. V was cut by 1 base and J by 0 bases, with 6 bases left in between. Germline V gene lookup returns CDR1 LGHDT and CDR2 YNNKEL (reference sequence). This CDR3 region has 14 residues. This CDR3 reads CASSQGALNTEAFF. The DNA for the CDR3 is TGTGCCAGCAGCCAAGGCGCCTTGAACACTGAAGCTTTCTTT.

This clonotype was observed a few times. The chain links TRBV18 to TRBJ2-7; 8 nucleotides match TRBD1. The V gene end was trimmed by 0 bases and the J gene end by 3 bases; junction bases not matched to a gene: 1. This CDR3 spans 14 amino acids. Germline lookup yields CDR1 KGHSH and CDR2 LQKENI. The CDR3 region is CASSPPTGVYEQYF. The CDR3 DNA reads TGTGCCAGCTCACCACCGACAGGGGTCTACGAGCAGTACTTC.

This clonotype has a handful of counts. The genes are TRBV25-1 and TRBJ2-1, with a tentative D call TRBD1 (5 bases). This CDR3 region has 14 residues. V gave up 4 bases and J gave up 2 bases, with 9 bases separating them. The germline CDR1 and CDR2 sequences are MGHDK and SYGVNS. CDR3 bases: TGTGCCAGCAGTGGTGGCAGGGCCTACAATGAGCAGTTCTTC. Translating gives CASSGGRAYNEQFF.

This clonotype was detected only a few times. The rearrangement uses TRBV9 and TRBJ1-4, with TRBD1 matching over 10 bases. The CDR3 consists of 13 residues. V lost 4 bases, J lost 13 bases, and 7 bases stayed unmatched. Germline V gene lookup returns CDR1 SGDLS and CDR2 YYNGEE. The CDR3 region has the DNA TGTGCCAGCAGCTCCGGGACAGGGGATCCACTGTTTTTT. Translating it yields CASSSGTGDPLFF.

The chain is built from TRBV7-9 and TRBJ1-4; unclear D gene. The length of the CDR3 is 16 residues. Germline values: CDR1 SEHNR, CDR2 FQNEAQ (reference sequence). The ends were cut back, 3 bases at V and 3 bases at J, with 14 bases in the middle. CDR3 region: CASSFWGKDANEKLFF. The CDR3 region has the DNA TGTGCCAGCAGCTTTTGGGGAAAAGATGCTAATGAAAAACTGTTTTTT.

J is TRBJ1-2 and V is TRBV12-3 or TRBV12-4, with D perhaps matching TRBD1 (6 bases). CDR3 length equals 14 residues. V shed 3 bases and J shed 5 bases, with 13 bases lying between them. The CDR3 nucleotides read TGTGCCAGCAGTTTTGAGACAGGTCTATATGGCTACACCTTC. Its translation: CASSFETGLYGYTF.

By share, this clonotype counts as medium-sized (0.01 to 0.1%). The CDR3 nucleotides read TGTGCCAGCAGCTTTGGAAGGACAGGCAATGAGCAGTTCTTC. It specifies CASSFGRTGNEQFF. The V and J genes are TRBV7-2 and TRBJ2-1, with 7 bases fitting TRBD1. The CDR3 length is 14 residues. CDR1 and CDR2 from the germline V gene are SGHTA and FQGNSA. The trim removed 3 bases at V and 6 bases at J, leaving 5 bases unmatched.

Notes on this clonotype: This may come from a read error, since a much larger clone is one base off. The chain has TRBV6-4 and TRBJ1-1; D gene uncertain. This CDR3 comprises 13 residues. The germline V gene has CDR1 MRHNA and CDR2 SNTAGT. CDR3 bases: TGTGCCGGCAGTGAGAGCCTGAACACTGAAGCTTTCTTT. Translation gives CAGSESLNTEAFF.